The 16 T cell receptor beta chains presented below share a single source sample, sequenced in a study of T cells in Graves' hyperthyroidism and ophthalmopathy. Regions amplified from RNA transcripts were the TCR beta CDR3 regions. HTBI primers were employed in a first-round RT-PCR of the TCR CDR3. TCRdb processed the multiplex PCR reads anew with MiXCR; each CDR3 protein has one entry. The sample lists approximately 430,000 distinct CDR3 sequences; about a sixth were seen once. The specimen sequenced was blood. These receptors were taken from a young woman with Graves' hyperthyroidism.

This clonotype was counted a few times. The rearrangement uses TRBV7-8 and TRBJ2-7; 13 nucleotides agree with TRBD2. Germline loops: CDR1 SGHVS, CDR2 FQNEAQ. V dropped 5 bases and J dropped 3; count of bases not matched to a gene: 7. The CDR3 is 16 amino acids. Here the CDR3 reads CASSRGLAGTFYEQYF. In DNA, the CDR3 is TGTGCCAGCAGCCGGGGACTAGCGGGAACTTTCTACGAGCAGTACTTC.

There are a few counts of this clonotype. This rearrangement joins TRBV6-2 or TRBV6-3 to TRBJ2-6; no definite D call. Per the germline V gene, CDR1 is MNHEY and CDR2 is SVGEGT. Trimming took off 5 bases at V and 1 base at J, with 9 bases between the two ends. The CDR3 sequence is 15 residues long. CDR3 bases: TGTGCCAGCAGTCCGGGTTGGTCTGGGGCCAACGTCCTGACTTTC. Encoded protein: CASSPGWSGANVLTF.

The rearrangement uses TRBV12-3 or TRBV12-4 and TRBJ2-1, with 7 positions matching TRBD2. Trimming at V came to 5 bases and at J to 6 bases, leaving 13 bases not matched to a gene. This CDR3 region has 16 residues. CDR3 nucleotide sequence: TGTGCCAGCAGTCCCCCGACTAGCCCGTTTTCCAATGAGCAGTTCTTC. Encoded protein: CASSPPTSPFSNEQFF.

This clonotype was recorded many times. V and J are TRBV7-2 and TRBJ1-5; D gene uncertain. Germline CDR1 reads SGHTA; CDR2 reads FQGNSA. The CDR3 length is 12 residues. Trimming pared 2 bases from V and 5 bases from J, leaving 4 bases between. CDR3 DNA sequence: TGTGCCAGCAGCTTACTGGATCAGCCCCAGCATTTT. It yields the protein CASSLLDQPQHF.

This clonotype was counted many times. The chain links TRBV2 to TRBJ1-1; no reliable D call. The CDR3 length is 15 residues. V shed 5 bases and J shed 1 base, with 14 bases lying between them. Germline CDR1 is SNHLY and CDR2 is FYNNEI. The CDR3 protein is CASSFRRMENTEAFF. The CDR3 DNA reads TGTGCCAGCAGTTTCCGAAGGATGGAGAACACTGAAGCTTTCTTT.

This clonotype was seen ten or more times. The rearrangement uses TRBV28 and TRBJ2-7; 8 bases are a match to TRBD2. This CDR3 region has 14 residues. The ends lost 5 bases at V and 2 bases at J; junction bases unmatched: 5. CDR1 and CDR2 (germline): MDHEN, SYDVKM. In DNA form, the CDR3 reads TGTGCCAGCAGTCGGAACGGGAGGGCCTACGAGCAGTACTTC. It translates to CASSRNGRAYEQYF.

This sequence joins TRBV6-1 and TRBJ1-5; TRBD1 agrees at 9 bases. The CDR3 is 18 residues long. CDR1 and CDR2 (germline): MNHNS, SASEGT. With 4 bases clipped from V and 4 bases from J, the junction kept 14 bases outside the gene matches. The CDR3 spells CASSGTGVVPARNQPQHF. For the CDR3, the DNA is TGTGCCAGCAGTGGGACAGGGGTCGTCCCTGCAAGGAATCAGCCCCAGCATTTT.

The rearrangement uses TRBV7-9 and TRBJ2-7, with unresolved D. Trimming pared 1 base from V and 3 bases from J, leaving 10 bases between. Germline V CDR1 and CDR2: SEHNR, FQNEAQ (reference sequence). The length of the CDR3 is 14 residues. This chain's CDR3 is CASSLDTAIYEQYF. CDR3 bases: TGTGCCAGCAGCTTAGATACGGCAATCTACGAGCAGTACTTC. The full variable domain, its missing parts supplied by reference TRBV7-9 and TRBJ2-7, is DTGVSQNPRHKITKRGQNVTFRCDPISEHNRLYWYRQTLGQGPEFLTYFQNEAQLEKSRLLSDRFSAERPKGSFSTLEIQRTEQGDSAMYLCASSLDTAIYEQYFGPGTRLTVT.

This clonotype was seen many times. The chain carries TRBV20-1 and TRBJ1-1, with D tentatively TRBD1 (6 bases). From germline, CDR1 is DFQATT and CDR2 SNEGSKA (reference sequence). V was cut by 6 bases and J by 0 bases, with 14 bases left in between. The CDR3 runs to 14 residues. CDR3: CSAGGWTVNTEAFF. CDR3 coding DNA: TGCAGTGCCGGGGGCTGGACAGTGAACACTGAAGCTTTCTTT.

This chain joins TRBV4-3 and TRBJ2-3; TRBD2 might be the D (6 bases). Germline assignment: CDR1 LGHNA and CDR2 YSLEER. This CDR3 has 16 residues. The V gene lost 4 bases and the J gene lost 0 bases, with 14 bases spanning the gap. CDR3 in DNA: TGCGCCAGCAGCCTCCGTTCCCTAGCGAGCACAGATACGCAGTATTTT. Amino acid sequence: CASSLRSLASTDTQYF.

This clonotype was recorded many times. This chain uses TRBV27 with TRBJ2-7, with 8 bases identical to TRBD1. With V trimmed by 6 bases and J by 5 bases, 3 bases remained unmatched. This CDR3 comprises 12 residues. Germline CDR1 is MNHEY and CDR2 is SMNVEV (reference sequence). CDR3 DNA sequence: TGTGCCAGCAGCCTGACAGGGGACGAGCAGTACTTC. This codes for CASSLTGDEQYF.

The sample holds many counts of this clonotype. This chain uses TRBV28 with TRBJ2-3; D ambiguous. CDR1 and CDR2 (germline): MDHEN, SYDVKM. The CDR3 spans 13 residues. The germline V and J ends were trimmed by 10 bases and 1 base, with 12 bases remaining between them. The CDR3 sequence: CATRKGGTDTQYF. The CDR3 region has the DNA TGTGCCACCAGGAAGGGTGGCACAGATACGCAGTATTTT.

This clonotype was detected a few times. The chain is built from TRBV19 and TRBJ1-4, with D perhaps TRBD1 (5 bases). The CDR3 extends over 17 amino acids. Between the trimmed V and J ends, which lost 3 bases and 5 bases, there was a span of 19 bases. The germline gives CDR1 LNHDA, CDR2 SQIVND (reference sequence). The CDR3 sequence: CASSILEGLLRNEKLFF. CDR3 in DNA: TGTGCCAGTAGTATTTTGGAGGGGTTATTGCGGAATGAAAAACTGTTTTTT.

This clonotype was seen ten or more times. The V call is TRBV6-5, the J call TRBJ2-7, with 9 bases lining up with TRBD2. Germline trimming cut 0 bases from V and 2 bases from J; bases unmatched to any gene: 8. Looked up from germline, CDR1 is MNHEY and CDR2 is SVGAGI. The CDR3 length is 17 residues. The CDR3 nucleotides are TGTGCCAGCAGTTACTCGATTCCAGCGGGGGGTGCCTACGAGCAGTACTTC. The encoded protein is CASSYSIPAGGAYEQYF.

This clonotype was recorded at least ten times. J is TRBJ2-7 and V is TRBV28, with 7 bases fitting TRBD1. Germline values: CDR1 MDHEN, CDR2 SYDVKM. This CDR3 comprises 14 residues. Trimming cost V 4 bases and J 6 bases; bases outside gene matches: 9. Here the CDR3 DNA reads TGTGCCAGCAGTTCAAGACAGGGCCCAAGCGAGCAGTACTTC. Translation gives CASSSRQGPSEQYF.

This clonotype was counted between two and nine times. The DNA for the CDR3 is TGCAGTGCCCCACCCCGGGACCGAACTAACTATGGCTACACCTTC. It encodes CSAPPRDRTNYGYTF. The chain has TRBV20-1 and TRBJ1-2; tentative D call: TRBD1 (5 bases). Trimming took off 6 bases at V and 0 bases at J, with 17 bases between the two ends. Per the germline V gene, CDR1 is DFQATT and CDR2 is SNEGSKA (reference sequence). This CDR3 is built from 15 residues.